This paragraph covers one TCR beta chain sequence. The antigen remains undetermined. PCR was performed using 60 Vbeta and 13 Jbeta primers. Clones were read by immunoSEQ multiplex PCR, and TCRdb kept only the in-frame ones, dropping some. This table has 200,000 or so clones, approximately 70% appearing once. V was cut by 2 bases and J by 0 bases, with 13 bases left in between. The CDR3 consists of 16 residues. CDR1 and CDR2 from the germline V gene are SGHRS and YFSETQ. Whereas donors were nominally healthy upon sampling, unrecorded immune exposures were probable. These data come from a study of cytomegalovirus exposure and HLA in healthy donors. Study-wide findings and caveats: Earlier findings revealed that most TCR beta V segments proved productive either about 90% or about 30% of the time. In a later analysis, parvovirus B19, influenza, CMV and Epstein-Barr virus appeared linked to several top co-occurrence clusters.

The sequence came from a man aged 40-50 years in good health and CMV-seropositive. The chain carries TRBV5-1 and TRBJ2-3; tentative D call: TRBD2 (6 bases). The sequencing sample was made of PBMCs. CDR3 loop: CASSFRRASSTDTQYF. CDR3 in DNA: TGCGCCAGCAGCTTTCGGAGGGCCTCTAGCACAGATACGCAGTATTTT.